Sequencing of this T cell receptor beta chain was carried out in a study of blood T cells in healthy people across ages. Germline CDR1 is DFQATT and CDR2 is SNEGSKA (reference sequence). Trimming pared 3 bases from V and 0 bases from J, leaving 17 bases between. This CDR3 spans 16 amino acids. Primed by a sample-barcoded 5' primer and a J-beta primer mix, a second PCR proceeded for 7 to 11 cycles. Each cDNA molecule carried a tag from a template-switch adaptor that contained 12 random nucleotides. One entry per CDR3 protein, called by TCRdb with MiXCR from the 5' RACE reads. This table has approximately 810,000 distinct CDR3 sequences, 29% appearing once. Remarks on this clonotype: Its antigen is still unknown. A read error may be the cause here, since a much bigger clone is one base away.

Study-level findings and limits: Age advanced and TCR beta diversity per million T cells fell, roughly linearly.

Researchers isolated at least 6 million PBMCs per sample. Total RNA was isolated from each sample in quantities of at least 5 micrograms. This chain connects TRBV20-1 to TRBJ1-1; no reliable D call. The sequencing sample was made of blood. The source is a woman aged 80 or over in good health. CDR3 region: CSARGTRGGLNTEAFF. Written as DNA, the CDR3 is TGCAGTGCTAGGGGCACCCGCGGAGGGTTGAACACTGAAGCTTTCTTT.